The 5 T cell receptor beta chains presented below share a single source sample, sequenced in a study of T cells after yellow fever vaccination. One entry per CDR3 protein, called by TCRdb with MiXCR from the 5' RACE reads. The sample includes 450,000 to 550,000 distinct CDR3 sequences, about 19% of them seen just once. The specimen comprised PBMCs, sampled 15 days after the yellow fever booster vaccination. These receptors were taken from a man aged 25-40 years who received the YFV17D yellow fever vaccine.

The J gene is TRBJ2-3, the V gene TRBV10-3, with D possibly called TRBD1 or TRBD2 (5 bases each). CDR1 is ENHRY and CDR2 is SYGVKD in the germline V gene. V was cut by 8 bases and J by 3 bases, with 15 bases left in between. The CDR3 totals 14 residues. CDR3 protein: CAIGNRDPTDTQYF. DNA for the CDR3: TGTGCCATCGGTAACCGGGACCCAACAGATACGCAGTATTTT.

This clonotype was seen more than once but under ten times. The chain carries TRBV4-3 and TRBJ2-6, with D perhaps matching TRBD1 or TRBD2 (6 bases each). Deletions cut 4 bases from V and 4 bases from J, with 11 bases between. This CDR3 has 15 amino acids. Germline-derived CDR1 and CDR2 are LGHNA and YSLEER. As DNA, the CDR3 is TGCGCCAGCAGCCTACAGGGAGGCGGGGCCAACGTCCTGACTTTC. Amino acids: CASSLQGGGANVLTF.

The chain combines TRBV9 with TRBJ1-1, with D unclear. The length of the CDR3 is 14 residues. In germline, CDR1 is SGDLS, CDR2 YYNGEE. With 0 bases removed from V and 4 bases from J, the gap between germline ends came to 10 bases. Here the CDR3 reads CASSVVPESTEAFF. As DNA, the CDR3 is TGTGCCAGCAGCGTAGTCCCAGAGAGCACTGAAGCTTTCTTT. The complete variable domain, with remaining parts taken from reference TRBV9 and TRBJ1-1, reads DSGVTQTPKHLITATGQRVTLRCSPRSGDLSVYWYQQSLDQGLQFLIQYYNGEERAKGNILERFSAQQFPDLHSELNLSSLELGDSALYFCASSVVPESTEAFFGQGTRLTVV.

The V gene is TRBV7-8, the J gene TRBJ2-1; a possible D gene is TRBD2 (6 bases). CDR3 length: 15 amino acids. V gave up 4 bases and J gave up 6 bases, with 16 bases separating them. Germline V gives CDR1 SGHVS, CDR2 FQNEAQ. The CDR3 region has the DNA TGTGCCAGCAGCTCCAGGGAGGAACCTCCCAATGAGCAGTTCTTC. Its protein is CASSSREEPPNEQFF.

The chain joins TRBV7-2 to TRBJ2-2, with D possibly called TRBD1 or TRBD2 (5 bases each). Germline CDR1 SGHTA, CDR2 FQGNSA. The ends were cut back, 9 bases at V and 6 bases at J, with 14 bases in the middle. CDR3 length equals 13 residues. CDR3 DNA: TGTGCCAGTAGGACATCCGGGGCCGGGGAGCTGTTTTTT. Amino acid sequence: CASRTSGAGELFF.